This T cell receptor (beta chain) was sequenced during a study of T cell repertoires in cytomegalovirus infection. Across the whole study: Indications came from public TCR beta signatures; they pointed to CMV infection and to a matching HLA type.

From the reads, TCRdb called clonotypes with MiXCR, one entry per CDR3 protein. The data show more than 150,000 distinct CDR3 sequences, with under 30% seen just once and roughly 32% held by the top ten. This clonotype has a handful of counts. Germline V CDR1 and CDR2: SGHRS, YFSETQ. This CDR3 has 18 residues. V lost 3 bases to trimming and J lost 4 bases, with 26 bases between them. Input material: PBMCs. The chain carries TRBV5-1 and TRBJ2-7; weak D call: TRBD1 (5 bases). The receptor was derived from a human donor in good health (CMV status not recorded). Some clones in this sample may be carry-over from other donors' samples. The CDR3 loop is CASSSGARGLSSPYEQYF. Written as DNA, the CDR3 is TGCGCCAGCAGCTCTGGGGCCCGCGGCCTGTCGTCCCCGTACGAGCAGTACTTC. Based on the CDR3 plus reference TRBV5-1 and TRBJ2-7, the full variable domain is KAGVTQTPRYLIKTRGQQVTLSCSPISGHRSVSWYQQTPGQGLQFLFEYFSETQRNKGNFPGRFSGRQFSNSRSEMNVSTLELGDSALYLCASSSGARGLSSPYEQYFGPGTRLTVT.